Following are 5 T cell receptor beta chains from one sample sequenced in a study of blood T cell repertoires in COVID-19. Sequencing was performed with immunoSEQ multiplex PCR; in TCRdb, only in-frame clones are kept and a portion is missing. The sample yields roughly 350,000 clones, roughly 90% seen once. The sequenced material came from peripheral blood. The origin of the receptors is a woman in her seventies with COVID-19, enrolled during active disease.

The chain carries TRBV25-1 and TRBJ2-5; 8 bases align to TRBD2. J was trimmed by 4 bases and V by 1 base; bases with no gene match: 8. The CDR3 covers 16 residues. Per the germline V gene, CDR1 is MGHDK and CDR2 is SYGVNS. CDR3 in amino acids: CASSELLAGGSETQYF. For the CDR3, the DNA is TGTGCCAGCAGTGAATTATTGGCGGGGGGATCAGAGACCCAGTACTTC. Based on the CDR3 plus reference TRBV25-1 and TRBJ2-5, the full variable domain is EADIYQTPRYLVIGTGKKITLECSQTMGHDKMYWYQQDPGMELHLIHYSYGVNSTEKGDLSSESTVSRIRTEHFPLTLESARPSHTSQYLCASSELLAGGSETQYFGPGTRLLVL.

The genes are TRBV4-1 and TRBJ1-1; the D gene is possibly TRBD1 (6 bases). V was pared by 1 base and J by 6 bases, with 12 bases between. This CDR3 has 14 amino acids. Germline loops: CDR1 MGHRA, CDR2 YSYEKL. CDR3 DNA: TGCGCCAGCAGCCAAGGAACAGGGCCCGCTGAAGCTTTCTTT. This gives the protein CASSQGTGPAEAFF.

This clone occurred a few times. J is TRBJ2-7 and V is TRBV2; D remains ambiguous. The CDR3 has 11 residues. Between the trimmed V and J ends, which lost 6 bases and 3 bases, there was a span of 6 bases. Germline lookup yields CDR1 SNHLY and CDR2 FYNNEI. In DNA form, the CDR3 reads TGTGCCAGCAGCGCCTACTACGAGCAGTACTTC. Encoded protein: CASSAYYEQYF.

Written as DNA, the CDR3 is TGTGCCAGCAGTTCAATTACAGGGAGCTCTGGGGCCAACGTCCTGACTTTC. It codes for CASSSITGSSGANVLTF. The gene calls are TRBV28 and TRBJ2-6; TRBD1 is a possible D gene (6 bases). Per germline, CDR1 MDHEN and CDR2 SYDVKM. V was pared by 4 bases and J by 0 bases, with 13 bases between. CDR3 length: 17 amino acids.

This chain uses TRBV3-1 (or the pseudogene TRBV3-2) with TRBJ1-2; D possibly corresponds to TRBD1 (5 bases). With 1 base removed from V and 7 bases from J, the gap between germline ends came to 10 bases. The CDR3 loop spans 13 amino acids. Looked up from germline, CDR1 is LGHDT and CDR2 is YNNKEL (reference sequence). CDR3: CASSQVWGGGYTF. The CDR3 coding sequence is TGTGCCAGCAGCCAAGTCTGGGGGGGTGGCTACACCTTC.